Shown below are 22 T cell receptor beta chains from a single sample sequenced in a study of cytomegalovirus exposure and HLA in healthy donors. Measured with immunoSEQ multiplex PCR; TCRdb has only the in-frame clones, and not every one. The sample includes some 98,000 clones, approximately 90% of them seen just once. Sequencing was performed on PBMCs. The receptors stem from a woman between 25 and 40 years old in good health and CMV-seronegative.

This sequence joins TRBV7-8 and TRBJ2-4, with D possibly matching TRBD1 (6 bases). Trimming took 5 bases from V and 3 from J, leaving 20 bases between them. Germline values: CDR1 SGHVS, CDR2 FQNEAQ. CDR3 length equals 17 residues. CDR3 residues: CASSPYLIAGVKNIQYF. In DNA, the CDR3 is TGTGCCAGCAGCCCGTACCTAATTGCAGGGGTCAAAAACATTCAGTACTTC.

The rearrangement links TRBV18 to TRBJ2-3; no clear D. CDR1 is KGHSH and CDR2 is LQKENI in the germline V gene. The length of the CDR3 is 13 residues. V dropped 2 bases and J dropped 7 bases, with 10 bases sitting between them. The CDR3 sequence is CASSPEVVHTQYF. DNA of the CDR3: TGTGCCAGCTCACCAGAAGTAGTGCATACGCAGTATTTT.

This rearrangement joins TRBV6-5 to TRBJ1-2; weak D call: TRBD1 (5 bases). This CDR3 comprises 15 residues. CDR1 is MNHEY, CDR2 SVGAGI, per germline. V lost 0 bases and J 4 bases, leaving 12 bases between the germline ends. The CDR3 nucleotides read TGTGCCAGCAGTTACTCGGGAGGGGAGACCTATGGCTACACCTTC. Protein product: CASSYSGGETYGYTF.

The rearrangement links TRBV27 to TRBJ1-5, with D perhaps TRBD1 (5 bases). Germline V gene sequence: CDR1 MNHEY, CDR2 SMNVEV (reference sequence). Trimming took off 6 bases at V and 1 base at J, with 25 bases between the two ends. The length of the CDR3 is 19 residues. The DNA of the CDR3 is TGTGCCAGCAGACCCAATGCCGGGTTCGGCAGGGTGAGCAATCAGCCCCAGCATTTT. It is translated as CASRPNAGFGRVSNQPQHF.

The J gene is TRBJ1-1, the V gene TRBV19; the D is unclear. The V and J ends lost 10 bases and 1 base respectively, with 16 bases between them. The CDR3 contains 14 residues. CDR1 is LNHDA and CDR2 is SQIVND in the germline V gene (reference sequence). The CDR3 DNA reads as TGTGCCACCCTTAAATCTTCAGGGAACACTGAAGCTTTCTTT. Residues: CATLKSSGNTEAFF.

The V gene is TRBV10-3, the J gene TRBJ2-7; 10 bases line up with TRBD2. The CDR3 is 14 amino acids. Germline-derived CDR1 and CDR2 are ENHRY and SYGVKD. V shed 6 bases and J 2 bases; nucleotides not matched to a gene: 4. The CDR3 DNA sequence: TGTGCCATCAGAGACGGACTAGCGGCCTACGAGCAGTACTTC. This gives the protein CAIRDGLAAYEQYF.

The V gene is TRBV5-4, the J gene TRBJ2-5; no reliable D call. Trimming took 0 bases from V and 6 from J, leaving 18 bases between them. The CDR3 covers 16 residues. Germline values: CDR1 SGHNT, CDR2 YYREEE (reference sequence). CDR3 sequence: CASSLVVPLVSKTQYF. For the CDR3, the DNA is TGTGCCAGCAGCTTGGTAGTCCCCTTGGTAAGTAAGACCCAGTACTTC.

The chain employs TRBV9 and TRBJ2-1; D may be TRBD2 (7 bases). Trimming pared 3 bases from V and 12 bases from J, leaving 16 bases between. Germline CDR1 SGDLS, CDR2 YYNGEE. There are 13 residues in the CDR3. CDR3 bases: TGTGCCAGCAGCGCACTAGGGGGGGAAGGGCAGTTCTTC. Translated, it gives CASSALGGEGQFF.

The chain recombines TRBV14 with TRBJ1-2; 7 bases align to TRBD1. Trimming took 5 bases from V and 7 from J; bases not matched to a gene: 4. CDR3 length: 12 amino acids. Germline V gene lookup returns CDR1 SGHDN and CDR2 FVKESK. The CDR3: CASSEGAVGYTF. As DNA, the CDR3 is TGTGCCAGCAGCGAGGGGGCGGTTGGCTACACCTTC.

The chain recombines TRBV7-9 with TRBJ1-1; D gene uncertain. Looked up from germline, CDR1 is SEHNR and CDR2 is FQNEAQ (reference sequence). CDR3 size: 13 residues. Trimming took off 1 base at V and 7 bases at J, with 10 bases between the two ends. The CDR3 reads CASSLDREFEAFF. DNA for the CDR3: TGTGCCAGCAGCTTAGACCGGGAATTTGAAGCTTTCTTT. The whole variable domain, remainder taken from reference TRBV7-9 and TRBJ1-1, is DTGVSQNPRHKITKRGQNVTFRCDPISEHNRLYWYRQTLGQGPEFLTYFQNEAQLEKSRLLSDRFSAERPKGSFSTLEIQRTEQGDSAMYLCASSLDREFEAFFGQGTRLTVV.

This clone was seen a single time. V usage is TRBV27 and J usage is TRBJ1-1; a weak D match, TRBD1 (6 bases). This CDR3 contains 13 residues. Germline V lookup: CDR1 MNHEY, CDR2 SMNVEV (reference sequence). The V end was cut by 2 bases, the J end by 11 bases, with 15 bases between. CDR3 bases: TGTGCCAGCAGTTTAACAGGGACGGTGAACGCTTTCTTT. It codes for CASSLTGTVNAFF.

This chain connects TRBV6-5 to TRBJ1-1; D ambiguous. Per the germline V gene, CDR1 is MNHEY and CDR2 is SVGAGI. This CDR3 is 13 amino acids long. Trimming cost V 5 bases and J 6 bases, with 13 bases left between them. The CDR3 reads CASSRGGSAEAFF. The DNA for the CDR3 is TGTGCCAGCAGTAGAGGAGGGAGCGCTGAAGCTTTCTTT.

This clone was found once. The genes are TRBV27 and TRBJ1-4, with D perhaps TRBD1 (5 bases). The V end lost 5 bases, the J end lost 0 bases, and 13 bases lay between the germline ends. The CDR3 spans 16 residues. Looked up from germline, CDR1 is MNHEY and CDR2 is SMNVEV (reference sequence). The chain's CDR3 is CASSPQRQSTNEKLFF. CDR3 sequence (DNA): TGTGCCAGCAGTCCACAACGACAGTCAACTAATGAAAAACTGTTTTTT.

Turning to this clone: This specimen includes other DNA sequences encoding the same CDR3. The V gene is TRBV18, the J gene TRBJ1-5; no clear D. The germline V gene encodes CDR1 KGHSH and CDR2 LQKENI. V was trimmed by 3 bases and J by 4 bases, leaving 7 bases between them. CDR3 size: 13 residues. CDR3 protein: CASSPGGNQPQHF. The CDR3 region has the DNA TGTGCCAGCTCACCTGGAGGAAATCAGCCCCAGCATTTT.

The chain couples TRBV18 to TRBJ1-2, with D tentatively TRBD1 (5 bases). This CDR3 has 13 residues. Germline-derived CDR1 and CDR2 are KGHSH and LQKENI. Trimming shortened V by 3 bases and J by 8 bases, and 13 bases separated the two germline ends. The CDR3 is CASSPYSGEGYTF. In DNA form, the CDR3 reads TGTGCCAGCTCACCCTATTCGGGGGAAGGCTACACCTTC.

The V call is TRBV5-1, the J call TRBJ1-1, with no clear D. V was pared by 3 bases and J by 9 bases, with 9 bases between. The length of the CDR3 is 11 residues. CDR1 is SGHRS, CDR2 YFSETQ, per germline. This CDR3 reads CASSSGIQAFF. CDR3 DNA: TGCGCCAGCAGCTCGGGGATTCAAGCTTTCTTT.

This clone was seen once. The chain carries TRBV6-5 and TRBJ2-1; D unresolved. This CDR3 contains 14 residues. Germline V lookup: CDR1 MNHEY, CDR2 SVGAGI. V was pared by 7 bases and J by 6 bases, with 16 bases between. The CDR3 DNA reads TGTGCCAGCACTCCGCGTCGGCAGCGCAATGAGCAGTTCTTC. Protein: CASTPRRQRNEQFF.

The rearrangement uses TRBV2 and TRBJ2-1; no firm D call. Trimming took off 3 bases at V and 10 bases at J, with 4 bases between the two ends. CDR1 is SNHLY, CDR2 FYNNEI, per germline. This CDR3 is built from 10 residues. CDR3 residues: CASSEAEQFF. The CDR3, as DNA: TGTGCCAGCAGTGAGGCCGAGCAGTTCTTC.

This clone was seen a single time. V is TRBV9 and J is TRBJ2-1; D is perhaps TRBD1 (6 bases). The CDR3 extends over 15 amino acids. V lost 0 bases to trimming and J lost 2 bases, with 9 bases between them. CDR1 and CDR2 from the germline V gene are SGDLS and YYNGEE. The CDR3 loop is CASSVGGLPYNEQFF. CDR3 in DNA: TGTGCCAGCAGCGTAGGGGGGCTTCCCTACAATGAGCAGTTCTTC.

This chain uses TRBV9 with TRBJ2-2, with TRBD1 matching 12 bases. The CDR3 has 17 residues. The V gene end was trimmed by 1 base and the J gene end by 4 bases; junction bases not matched to a gene: 5. Germline CDR1 is SGDLS and CDR2 is YYNGEE. In DNA form, the CDR3 reads TGTGCCAGCAGCGTATGGGGACAGGGGGCCGGCACCGGGGAGCTGTTTTTT. Amino acid sequence: CASSVWGQGAGTGELFF.

The gene calls are TRBV20-1 and TRBJ2-5; D remains unclear. Per the germline V gene, CDR1 is DFQATT and CDR2 is SNEGSKA (reference sequence). This CDR3 region has 11 residues. V lost 5 bases to trimming and J lost 5 bases, with 9 bases between them. The CDR3 loop reads CSAPDFETQYF. As DNA, the CDR3 is TGCAGTGCTCCTGACTTTGAGACCCAGTACTTC.

This sequence joins TRBV5-1 and TRBJ2-6; D ambiguous. Per germline, CDR1 SGHRS and CDR2 YFSETQ. The V gene lost 4 bases and the J gene lost 1 base, with 15 bases spanning the gap. The CDR3 consists of 17 residues. The CDR3 DNA follows: TGCGCCAGCAGCCTTAATATCCAGGATTCTGGGGCCAACGTCCTGACTTTC. As protein: CASSLNIQDSGANVLTF.